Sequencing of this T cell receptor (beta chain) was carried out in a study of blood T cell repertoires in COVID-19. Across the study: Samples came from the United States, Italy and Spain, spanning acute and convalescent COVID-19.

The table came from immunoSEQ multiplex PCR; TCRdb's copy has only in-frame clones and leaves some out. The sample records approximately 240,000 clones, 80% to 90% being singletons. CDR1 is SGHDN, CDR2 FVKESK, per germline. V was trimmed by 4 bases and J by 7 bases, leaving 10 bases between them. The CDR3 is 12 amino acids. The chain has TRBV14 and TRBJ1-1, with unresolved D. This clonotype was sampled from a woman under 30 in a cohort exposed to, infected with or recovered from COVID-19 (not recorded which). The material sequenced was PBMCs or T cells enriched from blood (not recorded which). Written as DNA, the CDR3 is TGTGCCAGCAGCCCGGGAATGAGTGAAGCTTTCTTT. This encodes CASSPGMSEAFF.